One T cell receptor beta chain is described in this entry. What it recognizes is unknown. This sample stems from a study of PD-1 blockade in classical Hodgkin lymphoma. Study background: Patients received nivolumab 3 mg/kg intravenously every 2 weeks.

CDR1 and CDR2 from the germline V gene are KGHSH and LQKENI. This CDR3 spans 14 amino acids. V was trimmed by 0 bases and J by 2 bases, leaving 7 bases between them. Time point indicated: cycle 4 day 1 (C4D1), after 6 weeks of nivolumab. Each of the patients experienced relapse following autologous stem cell transplantation, and their brentuximab vedotin exposure differed. Findings and caveats of the study: According to reports, newly diagnosed patients had lower baseline TCR diversity than healthy donors, and relapsed/refractory patients had lower baseline TCR diversity still. For complete responders, baseline diversity was comparable to that of newly diagnosed patients.

Clones were read by immunoSEQ multiplex PCR, and TCRdb kept only the in-frame ones, dropping some. The sample has around 50,000 clones, around 74% seen once. Sequencing was performed on peripheral blood mononuclear cells (PBMCs), taken before the fourth cycle of nivolumab. This clonotype was obtained from a human donor with classical Hodgkin lymphoma. This rearrangement joins TRBV18 to TRBJ1-1; no firm D call. The DNA of the CDR3 is TGTGCCAGCTCACCACCGTCAATCAACACTGAAGCTTTCTTT. This codes for CASSPPSINTEAFF. The whole variable domain, filled in from reference TRBV18 and TRBJ1-1, reads NAGVMQNPRHLVRRRGQEARLRCSPMKGHSHVYWYRQLPEEGLKFMVYLQKENIIDESGMPKERFSAEFPKEGPSILRIQQVVRGDSAAYFCASSPPSINTEAFFGQGTRLTVV.